This TCR beta chain emerged from a study of T cell changes during pregnancy in multiple sclerosis (dated by TCRdb to between 2018 and 2021). With regard to the full study: The study examined how the T cell repertoire changed over the course of pregnancy in women with multiple sclerosis.

The junction shows trimming of 3 bases on V and 3 bases on J, plus 9 bases between the germline ends. From a lookup of the germline V gene (reference sequence), CDR1 and CDR2 are MNHEY and SMNVEV. The CDR3, from cysteine to phenylalanine, totals 13 residues. The DNA shown is the 39-base CDR3, in frame from base 1. Concerning this clone itself: The target of this receptor is not known. Per-nucleotide qualities are absent, and no much larger clonotype sits a single base away.

Receptor amplification or capture employed the immunoSEQ multiplex PCR assay. TCRdb re-hosts the immuneACCESS table, in-frame sequences only. Its copies lack some clones; in the studies checked, an unresolved V gene accounts for under half of them, and the cause for the rest is not known. In this sample the table shows roughly 49,000 clones, 85% to 95% of which occur a single time. The top ten constitute about 4% of the sample. Here the chain combines TRBV27 and TRBJ2-7, with no D gene named confidently. This material consisted of CD8+ T cells from peripheral blood mononuclear cells, taken after pregnancy. The receptor was isolated from a female donor with multiple sclerosis, enrolled in a pregnancy study. The nucleotides are TGTGCCAGCAGTTTTAATACTTTCTACGAGCAGTACTTC. This encodes CASSFNTFYEQYF.